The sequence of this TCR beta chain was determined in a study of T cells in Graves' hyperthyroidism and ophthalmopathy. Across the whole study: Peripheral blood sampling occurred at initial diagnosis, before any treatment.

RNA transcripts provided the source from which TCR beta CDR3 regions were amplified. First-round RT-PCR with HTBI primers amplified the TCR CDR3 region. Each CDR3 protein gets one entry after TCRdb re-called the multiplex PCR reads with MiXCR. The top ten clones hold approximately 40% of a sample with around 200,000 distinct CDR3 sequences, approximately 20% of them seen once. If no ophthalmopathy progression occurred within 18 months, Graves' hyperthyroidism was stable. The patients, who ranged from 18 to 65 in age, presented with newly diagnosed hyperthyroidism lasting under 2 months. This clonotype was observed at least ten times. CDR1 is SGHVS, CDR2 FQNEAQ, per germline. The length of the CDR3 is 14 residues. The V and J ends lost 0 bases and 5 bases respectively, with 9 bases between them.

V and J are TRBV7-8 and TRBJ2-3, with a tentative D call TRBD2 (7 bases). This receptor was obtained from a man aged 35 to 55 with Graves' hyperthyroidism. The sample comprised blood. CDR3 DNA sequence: TGTGCCAGCAGCTTAGCGGGGGGGCAAGATACGCAGTATTTT. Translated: CASSLAGGQDTQYF.